The 16 T cell receptor beta chains below all came from one sample that was sequenced in a study of T cell repertoires in cytomegalovirus infection. Via MiXCR, TCRdb re-called the reads, giving one row per CDR3 protein. The data contain a few hundred thousand distinct CDR3 sequences, roughly 9.5% of them seen just once; the ten biggest clones take up 4.3%. The sequenced material came from PBMCs. The receptor set was obtained from a human donor in good health (CMV status not recorded). Some clones in this sample may be carry-over from other donors' samples.

To note about this clonotype: An end of the junction does not agree with germline; a read error may underlie this. The V call is TRBV12-3 or TRBV12-4, the J call TRBJ2-5, with D unresolved. The CDR3 totals 14 residues. The CDR3 reads CTSSLGRVQETQYF. The CDR3 nucleotides read TGTACCAGCAGTTTAGGCCGGGTTCAAGAGACCCAGTACTTC.

This clonotype turned up a few times. This chain uses TRBV7-2 with TRBJ2-1; no definite D call. This CDR3 contains 15 residues. Germline V lookup: CDR1 SGHTA, CDR2 FQGNSA. The germline V and J ends were trimmed by 5 bases and 5 bases, with 16 bases remaining between them. The CDR3 DNA sequence: TGTGCCAGCAGCATTCCCCCATTGGCCAACAATGAGCAGTTCTTC. Translation: CASSIPPLANNEQFF.

This clonotype was observed at least ten times. The chain couples TRBV10-1 to TRBJ2-1; TRBD2 aligns across 9 bases. CDR1 and CDR2 from the germline V gene are WNHNN and SYGVQD (reference sequence). The J segment lost 5 bases and the V segment lost 8 bases, leaving 10 bases of the junction unmatched. The CDR3 covers 15 residues. CDR3 loop: CASALRSGGNNEQFF. In DNA form, the CDR3 reads TGCGCCAGCGCGTTGAGGAGCGGGGGGAACAATGAGCAGTTCTTC.

This clonotype has only a few counts. V gene TRBV6-2 or TRBV6-3 combines with J gene TRBJ2-1; perhaps TRBD2 as D (5 bases). The CDR3 runs 18 residues. With 1 base removed from V and 0 bases from J, the gap between germline ends came to 16 bases. Germline lookup yields CDR1 MNHEY and CDR2 SVGEGT. The CDR3 here is CASSYYIGLKSSYNEQFF. The CDR3 coding sequence is TGTGCCAGCAGTTACTATATCGGACTGAAAAGCTCCTACAATGAGCAGTTCTTC.

CDR3 nucleotide sequence: TGTGCCAGCAGCTTTCTGGGAAGATCGAACACTGAAGCTTTCTTT. This gives the protein CASSFLGRSNTEAFF. The chain recombines TRBV5-4 with TRBJ1-1, with unresolved D. The germline V gene encodes CDR1 SGHNT and CDR2 YYREEE (reference sequence). V was pared by 2 bases and J by 1 base, with 12 bases between. The CDR3 sequence is 15 residues long.

This clonotype was counted at least ten times. CDR3 nucleotides: TGCGCCAGCAGCTCCCCCGTAGCGGGGGGGCCCTATGAGCAGTTCTTC. Amino acid sequence: CASSSPVAGGPYEQFF. This rearrangement joins TRBV5-1 to TRBJ2-1; TRBD2 matches 11 bases. Germline V CDR1 and CDR2: SGHRS, YFSETQ. The CDR3 runs 16 residues. Losses at the gene ends were 3 bases for V and 8 bases for J; bases not matched to a gene: 10.

V is TRBV7-2 and J is TRBJ2-1; D not resolved. CDR3 length equals 16 residues. Germline V lookup: CDR1 SGHTA, CDR2 FQGNSA. Deletions cut 3 bases from V and 0 bases from J, with 12 bases between. The CDR3, as DNA: TGTGCCAGCAGCTTTCGCCGGGCCGCCTCCTACAATGAGCAGTTCTTC. Translation gives CASSFRRAASYNEQFF.

This clonotype has at least ten counts. V is TRBV19 and J is TRBJ2-7; D is perhaps TRBD1 (6 bases). The germline V gene has CDR1 LNHDA and CDR2 SQIVND (reference sequence). Trimming took off 9 bases at V and 5 bases at J, with 14 bases between the two ends. The CDR3 contains 12 residues. The CDR3 protein is CASQGQGNEQYF. CDR3 DNA: TGTGCCAGCCAGGGGCAAGGGAACGAGCAGTACTTC.

This clonotype was found many times. This chain connects TRBV7-2 to TRBJ2-4; D perhaps matches TRBD1 (5 bases). The CDR3 covers 16 residues. Trimming shortened V by 4 bases and J by 0 bases, and 13 bases separated the two germline ends. The germline V gene has CDR1 SGHTA and CDR2 FQGNSA. CDR3 DNA: TGTGCCAGCAGCTCCAAGGGGCGGCTAGCCAAAAACATTCAGTACTTC. This codes for CASSSKGRLAKNIQYF.

V and J are TRBV19 and TRBJ2-1; D is possibly TRBD1 (6 bases). CDR3 size: 15 residues. Germline CDR1 LNHDA, CDR2 SQIVND (reference sequence). Trimming removed 4 bases from V and 8 bases from J, with 18 bases in between. CDR3 protein: CASSTHETGRDEQFF. CDR3 nucleotides: TGTGCCAGTAGTACGCATGAGACAGGCCGGGATGAGCAGTTCTTC.

This clonotype has ten or more counts. This chain connects TRBV15 to TRBJ1-5, with unresolved D. The germline gives CDR1 LNHNV, CDR2 YYDKDF (reference sequence). V lost 1 base and J lost 6, with 10 bases in between. The CDR3 covers 14 residues. CDR3 region: CATSRARISQPQHF. In nucleotides, the CDR3 is TGTGCCACCAGCAGAGCCCGAATCTCTCAGCCCCAGCATTTT. Drawing the rest from reference TRBV15 and TRBJ1-5, the complete variable domain is DAMVIQNPRYQVTQFGKPVTLSCSQTLNHNVMYWYQQKSSQAPKLLFHYYDKDFNNEADTPDNFQSRRPNTSFCFLDIRSPGLGDTAMYLCATSRARISQPQHFGDGTRLSIL.

The J gene is TRBJ1-1, the V gene TRBV12-3 or TRBV12-4; D is undetermined. The CDR3 consists of 13 residues. V lost 3 bases and J lost 4, with 9 bases in between. The CDR3 here is CASSLVWSTEAFF. The DNA of the CDR3 is TGTGCCAGCAGTTTGGTGTGGAGCACTGAAGCTTTCTTT.

This clonotype was recorded many times. V gene TRBV12-5 combines with J gene TRBJ2-1, with D perhaps TRBD2 (5 bases). CDR3 length equals 16 residues. V shed 7 bases and J shed 3 bases, with 19 bases lying between them. CDR1 is LGHNT and CDR2 is FRNRAP in the germline V gene. CDR3 bases: TGTGCTAGTGACTTGGACGGAGGCCGCAGCTACAATGAGCAGTTCTTC. Protein product: CASDLDGGRSYNEQFF.

This clonotype occurred many times. This chain joins TRBV7-2 and TRBJ1-1; maybe TRBD1 (6 bases). Trimming cost V 0 bases and J 4 bases, with 12 bases left between them. The CDR3 extends over 15 amino acids. Germline CDR1 reads SGHTA; CDR2 reads FQGNSA. The CDR3 is CASSLAGGRVTEAFF. The CDR3, as DNA: TGTGCCAGCAGCTTAGCGGGGGGGCGGGTCACTGAAGCTTTCTTT.

V usage is TRBV18 and J usage is TRBJ1-1; D perhaps matches TRBD1 (5 bases). Germline-derived CDR1 and CDR2 are KGHSH and LQKENI. Trimming shortened V by 6 bases and J by 0 bases, and 11 bases separated the two germline ends. The CDR3 length is 14 residues. The DNA of the CDR3 is TGTGCCAGCTCTCCAGGGATCATGAACACTGAAGCTTTCTTT. It is translated as CASSPGIMNTEAFF.

This clonotype was found a few times. V and J are TRBV7-2 and TRBJ1-5, with 7 bases fitting TRBD1. Germline lookup yields CDR1 SGHTA and CDR2 FQGNSA. This CDR3 contains 16 residues. The V gene end was trimmed by 1 base and the J gene end by 3 bases; junction bases not matched to a gene: 6. CDR3 sequence reads: CASSLVRGRFNQPQHF. Here the CDR3 DNA reads TGTGCCAGCAGCTTAGTTAGGGGGCGATTCAATCAGCCCCAGCATTTT.